The next 20 T cell receptor beta chains were all read from a single sample in a study of blood T cell repertoires in COVID-19. The method was immunoSEQ multiplex PCR; TCRdb's version includes in-frame clones alone and lacks a portion of them. Of 200,000 or so clones listed, about four fifths are singletons. The sample was peripheral blood. The receptors shown here come from an elderly woman with COVID-19, enrolled during active disease.

This clone was detected only once. The rearrangement joins TRBV15 to TRBJ1-5, with TRBD1 matching 8 bases. J lost 5 bases, V lost 0 bases, and 6 bases had no gene match. From germline, CDR1 is LNHNV and CDR2 YYDKDF (reference sequence). The CDR3 loop spans 16 amino acids. As DNA, the CDR3 is TGTGCCACCAGCAGAGAGTACCCAGGGGGCGATCAGCCCCAGCATTTT. Protein product: CATSREYPGGDQPQHF.

The chain joins TRBV5-1 to TRBJ2-2; 10 positions match TRBD2. Losses at the gene ends were 3 bases for V and 2 bases for J; bases not matched to a gene: 10. From germline, CDR1 is SGHRS and CDR2 YFSETQ. The CDR3 has 18 amino acids. CDR3 region: CASSSGILAGINTGELFF. DNA of the CDR3: TGCGCCAGCAGCTCCGGTATACTAGCGGGGATCAACACCGGGGAGCTGTTTTTT.

V and J are TRBV4-1 and TRBJ2-2, with 7 bases identical to TRBD1. Germline CDR1 is MGHRA and CDR2 is YSYEKL. This CDR3 is 17 amino acids long. Trimming cost V 8 bases and J 5 bases; bases outside gene matches: 17. CDR3 DNA: TGCGCCAGCGGATTCAGCCCGGGCAGGGGACAGACCGGGGAGCTGTTTTTT. Protein sequence: CASGFSPGRGQTGELFF.

V gene TRBV11-2 combines with J gene TRBJ2-1; TRBD2 aligns across 7 bases. Germline values: CDR1 SGHAT, CDR2 FQNNGV. After removal of 6 bases from V and 0 bases from J, the junction contained 14 bases not matched to a gene. The length of the CDR3 is 18 residues. As DNA, the CDR3 is TGTGCCAGCAGTCCCGTGGTCACAGCGGGGAGCTCCTACAATGAGCAGTTCTTC. As protein: CASSPVVTAGSSYNEQFF.

This chain uses TRBV18 with TRBJ2-5; 7 nucleotides agree with TRBD2. Germline CDR1 and CDR2: KGHSH and LQKENI. The CDR3 is 15 amino acids. Trimming removed 4 bases from V and 0 bases from J; junction bases left unmatched: 5. The CDR3 region has the DNA TGTGCCAGCTCACGTCGAACTAGCGACCAAGAGACCCAGTACTTC. Protein: CASSRRTSDQETQYF.

The rearrangement joins TRBV28 to TRBJ2-1, with a weak D call TRBD2 (7 bases). CDR1 MDHEN and CDR2 SYDVKM come from the germline V gene. The CDR3 loop spans 16 amino acids. The germline V and J ends were trimmed by 4 bases and 8 bases, with 21 bases remaining between them. The CDR3 sequence is CASSSSGGPNSYEQFF. CDR3 bases: TGTGCCAGCAGTTCCTCGGGGGGCCCCAATAGTTATGAGCAGTTCTTC.

The chain is built from TRBV4-1 and TRBJ1-1, with TRBD1 identical over 7 bases. This CDR3 has 15 amino acids. The V gene's germline CDR1 is MGHRA and CDR2 YSYEKL. V trimming: 3 bases; J trimming: 0 bases; junction bases outside the gene matches: 4. This CDR3 reads CASSHRQGVNTEAFF. CDR3 coding DNA: TGCGCCAGCAGCCACCGACAGGGAGTGAACACTGAAGCTTTCTTT.

The chain has TRBV27 and TRBJ2-6; TRBD2 agrees at 12 bases. V lost 5 bases to trimming and J lost 1 base; unmatched junction nucleotides: 0. The germline V gene encodes CDR1 MNHEY and CDR2 SMNVEV (reference sequence). The CDR3 extends over 16 amino acids. The CDR3 DNA reads TGTGCCAGCAGTGGACTAGCGGGGTCTGGGGCCAACGTCCTGACTTTC. Protein sequence: CASSGLAGSGANVLTF.

This chain joins TRBV19 and TRBJ1-1; D is unclear. Trimming shortened V by 3 bases and J by 11 bases, and 10 bases separated the two germline ends. The CDR3 loop spans 11 amino acids. Per the germline V gene, CDR1 is LNHDA and CDR2 is SQIVND (reference sequence). CDR3 amino acids: CASSIRLEAFF. The CDR3 DNA follows: TGTGCCAGTAGTATCAGACTAGAGGCTTTCTTT.

V is TRBV25-1 and J is TRBJ1-6; TRBD1 agrees at 9 bases. The CDR3 is 16 amino acids. The V gene end was trimmed by 4 bases and the J gene end by 5 bases; junction bases not matched to a gene: 6. Germline V gene lookup returns CDR1 MGHDK and CDR2 SYGVNS. CDR3 region: CASSVSGTGNNSPLHF. In DNA form, the CDR3 reads TGTGCCAGCAGTGTCTCCGGGACAGGGAATAATTCACCCCTCCACTTT. The entire variable domain, with the rest obtained from reference TRBV25-1 and TRBJ1-6, is as follows: EADIYQTPRYLVIGTGKKITLECSQTMGHDKMYWYQQDPGMELHLIHYSYGVNSTEKGDLSSESTVSRIRTEHFPLTLESARPSHTSQYLCASSVSGTGNNSPLHFGNGTRLTVT.

The chain uses TRBV11-3 and TRBJ2-7; unclear D gene. The CDR3 extends over 14 amino acids. Germline V gene data show CDR1 as SGHNT and CDR2 as YENEEA. V was cut by 2 bases and J by 4 bases, with 12 bases left in between. The CDR3, as DNA: TGTGCCAGCAGCTTAAACCAGGTTATATACGAGCAGTACTTC. Amino acid sequence: CASSLNQVIYEQYF.

This clone was seen just once. This chain links TRBV27 with TRBJ1-2; 7 positions match TRBD1. The CDR3 loop spans 15 amino acids. J gave up 5 bases and V 3 bases, and 9 bases lay outside the gene matches. Germline CDR1 and CDR2: MNHEY and SMNVEV (reference sequence). The CDR3 DNA sequence: TGTGCCAGCAGTTTTGACGGGGTGGGACAGTATGGCTACACCTTC. The encoded protein is CASSFDGVGQYGYTF.

In DNA, the CDR3 is TGTGCCAGCAGTGAAGGGGCGGGGGAGCCTTACAATGAGCAGTTCTTC. Translated, it gives CASSEGAGEPYNEQFF. The V gene is TRBV2, the J gene TRBJ2-1, with 7 bases aligning to TRBD2. The J segment lost 4 bases and the V segment lost 1 base, leaving 7 bases of the junction unmatched. Germline-derived CDR1 and CDR2 are SNHLY and FYNNEI. The CDR3 consists of 16 residues.

The chain links TRBV24-1 to TRBJ1-5; D gene ambiguous. The germline V gene has CDR1 KGHDR and CDR2 SFDVKD. Trimming shortened V by 6 bases and J by 7 bases, and 15 bases separated the two germline ends. CDR3 length equals 14 residues. The CDR3 DNA is TGTGCCACCAGTACTCATGAAGAGAGACAGCCCCAGCATTTT. As protein: CATSTHEERQPQHF.

The table lists this clone with many counts. J is TRBJ1-2 and V is TRBV5-6; maybe TRBD1 (5 bases). Germline CDR1 and CDR2: SGHDT and YYEEEE. Trimming stripped 1 base from V and 8 bases from J, with 15 bases between. This CDR3 is 14 amino acids long. This chain's CDR3 is CASSLKTGIRGYTF. As DNA, the CDR3 is TGTGCCAGCAGCTTGAAAACAGGCATTAGGGGCTACACCTTC.

The chain carries TRBV25-1 and TRBJ2-2; maybe TRBD1 (6 bases). Germline V gives CDR1 MGHDK, CDR2 SYGVNS. V lost 7 bases and J lost 5, with 11 bases in between. The length of the CDR3 is 13 residues. The CDR3 sequence: CASTRGGTGELFF. The CDR3 DNA reads TGTGCCAGCACCAGGGGTGGAACCGGGGAGCTGTTTTTT.

This sequence joins TRBV13 and TRBJ2-2; 7 bases are a match to TRBD2. Germline V lookup: CDR1 PRHDT, CDR2 FYEKMQ (reference sequence). The CDR3 totals 15 residues. After removal of 2 bases from V and 4 bases from J, the junction contained 4 bases not matched to a gene. CDR3 protein: CASSLFTSATGELFF. The CDR3 DNA reads TGTGCCAGCAGCTTATTTACTAGCGCCACCGGGGAGCTGTTTTTT.

This clone showed up just a few times. The chain combines TRBV5-6 with TRBJ2-5; 12 bases line up with TRBD1. The ends lost 5 bases at V and 5 bases at J; junction bases unmatched: 13. This CDR3 is 17 amino acids long. The germline CDR1 and CDR2 sequences are SGHDT and YYEEEE. CDR3 residues: CASRLGFGTGGLETQYF. The CDR3 DNA reads as TGTGCCAGCAGGCTTGGATTCGGGACAGGGGGCCTGGAGACCCAGTACTTC.

The V and J genes are TRBV2 and TRBJ1-3, with D possibly TRBD1 on 5 matching bases. Trimming left V 3 bases short and J 4 bases short, with 10 bases between. Germline values: CDR1 SNHLY, CDR2 FYNNEI. CDR3 length: 14 amino acids. The CDR3 sequence is CASSDRAGGNTIYF. CDR3 bases: TGTGCCAGCAGTGACAGGGCAGGCGGAAACACCATATATTTT.

This clone was seen a handful of times. The gene calls are TRBV19 and TRBJ2-7; possible D gene TRBD1, 6 bases. The CDR3 is 13 amino acids. The germline V gene has CDR1 LNHDA and CDR2 SQIVND (reference sequence). V was clipped by 3 bases and J by 6 bases, with 12 bases between them. CDR3 DNA sequence: TGTGCCAGTAGTATGCACAGGGAAGGCGAGCAGTACTTC. Protein sequence: CASSMHREGEQYF. The full variable domain, rest sourced from reference TRBV19 and TRBJ2-7, is DGGITQSPKYLFRKEGQNVTLSCEQNLNHDAMYWYRQDPGQGLRLIYYSQIVNDFQKGDIAEGYSVSREKKESFPLTVTSAQKNPTAFYLCASSMHREGEQYFGPGTRLTVT.